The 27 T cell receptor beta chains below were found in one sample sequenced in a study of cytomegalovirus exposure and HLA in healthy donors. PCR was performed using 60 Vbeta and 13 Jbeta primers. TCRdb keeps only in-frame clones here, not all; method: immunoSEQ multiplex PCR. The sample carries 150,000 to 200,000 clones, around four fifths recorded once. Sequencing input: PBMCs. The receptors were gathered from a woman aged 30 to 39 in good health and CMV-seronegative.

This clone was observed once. The CDR3 spells CSARGGQGVGELFF. Here the CDR3 DNA reads TGCAGCGCCCGGGGGGGACAGGGAGTCGGGGAGCTGTTTTTT. This chain uses TRBV29-1 with TRBJ2-2; TRBD1 might be the D (9 bases). Germline V lookup: CDR1 SQVTM, CDR2 ANQGSEA. The V end lost 7 bases, the J end lost 7 bases, and 19 bases lay between the germline ends. The length of the CDR3 is 14 residues.

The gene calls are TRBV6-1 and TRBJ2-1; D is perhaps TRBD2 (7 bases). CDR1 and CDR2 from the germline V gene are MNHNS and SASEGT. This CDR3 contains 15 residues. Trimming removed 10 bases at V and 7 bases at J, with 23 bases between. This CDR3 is CATALFAGEGNEQFF. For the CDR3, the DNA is TGTGCCACCGCATTATTCGCAGGGGAGGGGAATGAGCAGTTCTTC.

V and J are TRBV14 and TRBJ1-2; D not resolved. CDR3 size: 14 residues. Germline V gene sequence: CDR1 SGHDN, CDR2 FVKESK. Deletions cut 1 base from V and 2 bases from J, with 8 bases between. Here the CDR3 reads CASSQVAVNYGYTF. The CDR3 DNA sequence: TGTGCCAGCAGCCAAGTAGCTGTAAACTATGGCTACACCTTC.

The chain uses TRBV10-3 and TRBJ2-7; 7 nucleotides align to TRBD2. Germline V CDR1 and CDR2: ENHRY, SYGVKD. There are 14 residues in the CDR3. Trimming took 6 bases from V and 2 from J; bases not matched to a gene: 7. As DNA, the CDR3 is TGTGCCATCAGACCCGACGGGGGGACCTACGAGCAGTACTTC. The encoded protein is CAIRPDGGTYEQYF.

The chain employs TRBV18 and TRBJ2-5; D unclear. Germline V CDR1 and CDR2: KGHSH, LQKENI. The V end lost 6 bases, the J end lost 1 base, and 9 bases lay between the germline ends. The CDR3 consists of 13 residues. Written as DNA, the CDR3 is TGTGCCAGCTCGTCAAGCCGCCAAGAGACCCAGTACTTC. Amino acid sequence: CASSSSRQETQYF.

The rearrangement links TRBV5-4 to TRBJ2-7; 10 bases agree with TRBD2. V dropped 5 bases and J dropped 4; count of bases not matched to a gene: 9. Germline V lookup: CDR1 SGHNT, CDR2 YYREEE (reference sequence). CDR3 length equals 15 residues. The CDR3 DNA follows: TGTGCCAGCAGTCTGCCGGGACTAGCGTTATACGAGCAGTACTTC. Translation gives CASSLPGLALYEQYF. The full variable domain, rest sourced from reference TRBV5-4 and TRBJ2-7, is ETGVTQSPTHLIKTRGQQVTLRCSSQSGHNTVSWYQQALGQGPQFIFQYYREEENGRGNFPPRFSGLQFPNYSSELNVNALELDDSALYLCASSLPGLALYEQYFGPGTRLTVT.

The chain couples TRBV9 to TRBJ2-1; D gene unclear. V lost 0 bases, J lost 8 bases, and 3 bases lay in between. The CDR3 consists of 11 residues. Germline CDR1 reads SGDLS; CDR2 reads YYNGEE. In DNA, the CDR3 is TGTGCCAGCAGCGTAGAGCATGAGCAGTTCTTC. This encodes CASSVEHEQFF.

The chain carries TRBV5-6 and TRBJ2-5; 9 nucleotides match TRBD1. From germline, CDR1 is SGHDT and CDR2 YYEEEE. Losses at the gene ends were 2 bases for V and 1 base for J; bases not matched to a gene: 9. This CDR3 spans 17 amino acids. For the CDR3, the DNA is TGTGCCAGCAGCTTAGGGTCGACAGGGGGGTTCCAAGAGACCCAGTACTTC. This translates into CASSLGSTGGFQETQYF.

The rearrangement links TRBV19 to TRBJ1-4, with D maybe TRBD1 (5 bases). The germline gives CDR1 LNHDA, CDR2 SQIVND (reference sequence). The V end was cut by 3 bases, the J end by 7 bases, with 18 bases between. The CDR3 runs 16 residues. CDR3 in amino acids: CASSIGGGPGREKLFF. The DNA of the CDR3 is TGTGCCAGTAGTATTGGGGGGGGACCAGGGCGTGAAAAACTGTTTTTT.

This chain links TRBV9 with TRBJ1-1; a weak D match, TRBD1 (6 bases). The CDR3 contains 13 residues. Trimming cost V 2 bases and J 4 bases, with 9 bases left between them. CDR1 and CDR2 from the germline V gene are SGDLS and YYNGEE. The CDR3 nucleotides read TGTGCCAGCAGCGTCCAGGGGCCCACTGAAGCTTTCTTT. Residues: CASSVQGPTEAFF.

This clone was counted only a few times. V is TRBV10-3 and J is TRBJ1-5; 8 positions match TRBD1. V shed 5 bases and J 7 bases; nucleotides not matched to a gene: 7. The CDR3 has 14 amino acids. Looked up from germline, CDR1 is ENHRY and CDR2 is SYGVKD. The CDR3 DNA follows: TGTGCCATCAGTCTGGACAGGGATGGACAGCCCCAGCATTTT. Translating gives CAISLDRDGQPQHF.

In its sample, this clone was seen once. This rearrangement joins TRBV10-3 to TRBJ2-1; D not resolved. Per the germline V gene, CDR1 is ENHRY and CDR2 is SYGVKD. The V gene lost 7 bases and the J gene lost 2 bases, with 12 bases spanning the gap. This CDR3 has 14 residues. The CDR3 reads CAINDGGPYNEQFF. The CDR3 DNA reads TGTGCCATCAACGACGGCGGCCCCTACAATGAGCAGTTCTTC.

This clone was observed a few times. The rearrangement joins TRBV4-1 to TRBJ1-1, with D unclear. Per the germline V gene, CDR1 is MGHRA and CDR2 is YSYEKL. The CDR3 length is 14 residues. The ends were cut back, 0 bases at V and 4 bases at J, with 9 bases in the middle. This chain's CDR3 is CASSQEGGFTEAFF. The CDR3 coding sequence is TGCGCCAGCAGCCAAGAAGGAGGGTTCACTGAAGCTTTCTTT.

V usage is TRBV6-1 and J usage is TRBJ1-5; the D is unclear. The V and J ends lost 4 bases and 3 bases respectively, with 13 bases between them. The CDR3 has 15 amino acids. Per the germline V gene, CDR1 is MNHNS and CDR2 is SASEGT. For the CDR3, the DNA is TGTGCCAGCAGTGGTACTAGGAGTACCAATCAGCCCCAGCATTTT. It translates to CASSGTRSTNQPQHF.

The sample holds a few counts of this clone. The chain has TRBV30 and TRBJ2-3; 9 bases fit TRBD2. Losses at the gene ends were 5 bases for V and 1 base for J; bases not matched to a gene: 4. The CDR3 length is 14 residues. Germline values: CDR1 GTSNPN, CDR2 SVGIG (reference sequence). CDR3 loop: CAWRRGGGTDTQYF. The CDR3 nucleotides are TGTGCCTGGCGGCGCGGGGGGGGCACAGATACGCAGTATTTT.

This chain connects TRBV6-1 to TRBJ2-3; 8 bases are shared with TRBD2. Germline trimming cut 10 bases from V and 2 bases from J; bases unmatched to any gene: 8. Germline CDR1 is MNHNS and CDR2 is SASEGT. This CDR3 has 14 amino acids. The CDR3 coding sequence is TGTGCCACCCAGCGGGGGTTATCCACAGATACGCAGTATTTT. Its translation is CATQRGLSTDTQYF.

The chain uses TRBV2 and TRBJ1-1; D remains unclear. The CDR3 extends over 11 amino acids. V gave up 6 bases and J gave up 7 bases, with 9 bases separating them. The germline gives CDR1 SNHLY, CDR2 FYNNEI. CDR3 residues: CASRRELEAFF. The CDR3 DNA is TGTGCCAGCAGGAGGGAGCTTGAAGCTTTCTTT. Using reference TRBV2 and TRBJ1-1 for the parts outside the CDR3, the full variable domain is EPEVTQTPSHQVTQMGQEVILRCVPISNHLYFYWYRQILGQKVEFLVSFYNNEISEKSEIFDDQFSVERPDGSNFTLKIRSTKLEDSAMYFCASRRELEAFFGQGTRLTVV.

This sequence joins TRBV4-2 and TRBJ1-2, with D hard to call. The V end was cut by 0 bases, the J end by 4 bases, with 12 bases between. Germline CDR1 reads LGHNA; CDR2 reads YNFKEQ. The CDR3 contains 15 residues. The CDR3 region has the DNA TGTGCCAGCAGCCAAGAAGAAAGAGGCGGCTATGGCTACACCTTC. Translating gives CASSQEERGGYGYTF.

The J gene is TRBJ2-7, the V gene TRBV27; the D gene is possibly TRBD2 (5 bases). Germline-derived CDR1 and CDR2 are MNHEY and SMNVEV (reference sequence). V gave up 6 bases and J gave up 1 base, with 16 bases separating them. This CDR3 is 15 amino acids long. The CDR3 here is CASREEVAGSYEQYF. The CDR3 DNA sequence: TGTGCCAGCAGAGAGGAAGTGGCGGGTTCCTACGAGCAGTACTTC.

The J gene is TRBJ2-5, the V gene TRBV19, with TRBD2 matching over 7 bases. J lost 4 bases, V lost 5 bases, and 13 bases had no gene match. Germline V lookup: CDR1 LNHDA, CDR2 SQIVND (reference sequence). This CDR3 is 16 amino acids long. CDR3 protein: CASSQGAPLARETQYF. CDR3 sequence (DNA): TGTGCCAGTAGTCAAGGGGCCCCACTAGCGAGAGAGACCCAGTACTTC. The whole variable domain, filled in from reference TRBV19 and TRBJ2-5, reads DGGITQSPKYLFRKEGQNVTLSCEQNLNHDAMYWYRQDPGQGLRLIYYSQIVNDFQKGDIAEGYSVSREKKESFPLTVTSAQKNPTAFYLCASSQGAPLARETQYFGPGTRLLVL.

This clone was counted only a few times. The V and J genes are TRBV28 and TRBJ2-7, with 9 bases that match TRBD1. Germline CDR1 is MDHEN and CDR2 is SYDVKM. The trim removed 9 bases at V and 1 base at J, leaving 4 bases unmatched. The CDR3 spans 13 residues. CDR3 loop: CASSGTGSYEQYF. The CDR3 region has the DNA TGTGCCAGTTCCGGGACAGGGTCCTACGAGCAGTACTTC.

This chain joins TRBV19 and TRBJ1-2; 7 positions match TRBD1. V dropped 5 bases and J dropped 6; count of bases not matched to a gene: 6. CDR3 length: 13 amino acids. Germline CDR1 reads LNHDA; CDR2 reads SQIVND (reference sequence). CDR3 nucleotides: TGTGCCAGTAGTCCCAGACAGGGACATGGCTACACCTTC. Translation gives CASSPRQGHGYTF.

The CDR3 nucleotides read TGCGCCAGCAGCGTGTCAGGGGGGATCTCTGGAAACACCATATATTTT. Protein product: CASSVSGGISGNTIYF. This chain joins TRBV5-1 and TRBJ1-3, with 7 bases aligning to TRBD1. This CDR3 spans 16 amino acids. V lost 4 bases to trimming and J lost 0 bases; unmatched junction nucleotides: 7. Germline loops: CDR1 SGHRS, CDR2 YFSETQ. Drawing the rest from reference TRBV5-1 and TRBJ1-3, the complete variable domain is KAGVTQTPRYLIKTRGQQVTLSCSPISGHRSVSWYQQTPGQGLQFLFEYFSETQRNKGNFPGRFSGRQFSNSRSEMNVSTLELGDSALYLCASSVSGGISGNTIYFGEGSWLTVV.

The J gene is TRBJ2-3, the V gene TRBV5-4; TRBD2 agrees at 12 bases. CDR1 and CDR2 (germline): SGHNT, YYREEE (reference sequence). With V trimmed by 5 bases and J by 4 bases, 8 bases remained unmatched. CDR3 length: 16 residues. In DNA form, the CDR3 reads TGTGCCAGCAGAGATCCGGGACTAGCGGGTTCAGATACGCAGTATTTT. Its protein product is CASRDPGLAGSDTQYF.

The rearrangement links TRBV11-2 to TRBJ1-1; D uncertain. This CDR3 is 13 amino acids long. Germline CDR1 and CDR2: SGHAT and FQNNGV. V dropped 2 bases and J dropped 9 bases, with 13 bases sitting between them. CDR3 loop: CASSLPRRPQAFF. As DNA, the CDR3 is TGTGCCAGCAGCTTACCCAGGAGGCCACAAGCTTTCTTT.

CDR3 in amino acids: CASSLRGEVYEQYF. The CDR3 region has the DNA TGCGCCAGCAGCTTGCGGGGGGAGGTTTACGAGCAGTACTTC. The V and J genes are TRBV5-1 and TRBJ2-7; 7 nucleotides match TRBD2. Germline V gene data show CDR1 as SGHRS and CDR2 as YFSETQ. This CDR3 comprises 14 residues. Unmatched junction bases numbered 5, after V lost 1 base and J lost 4 bases.

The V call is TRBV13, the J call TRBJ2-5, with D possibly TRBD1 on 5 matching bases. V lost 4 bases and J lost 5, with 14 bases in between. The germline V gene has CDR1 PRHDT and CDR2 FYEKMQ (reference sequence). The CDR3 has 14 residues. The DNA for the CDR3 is TGTGCCAGCAGCTGGGGCTCAGCTCAGGAGACCCAGTACTTC. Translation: CASSWGSAQETQYF.